This TCR beta chain was recovered during a study of Tregs in tolerant kidney transplant recipients. This clone turned up a few times. Sequencing used immunoSEQ multiplex PCR; TCRdb keeps in-frame clones, though not all of them. The top ten hold 4.7% of the sample, which has under 100,000 clones, 90% to 95% seen once. Unstimulated regulatory T cells (CD4+CD25+CD127-), CD4+CD25- non-regulatory cells, CD4 and CD8 cells were FACS-sorted from thawed PBMCs. This CDR3 contains 12 residues. Germline V lookup: CDR1 PRHDT, CDR2 FYEKMQ (reference sequence). V was trimmed by 2 bases and J by 4 bases, leaving 3 bases between them.

What was sequenced was CD8+ T cells from blood. This chain connects TRBV13 to TRBJ1-5; D is undetermined. This TCR was sampled from a human donor in good health. The CDR3 DNA reads TGTGCCAGCAGCTTAATGAATCAGCCCCAGCATTTT. It is translated as CASSLMNQPQHF.